These 32 T cell receptor beta chains originate from one sample sequenced in a study of blood T cell repertoires in COVID-19. Generated by immunoSEQ multiplex PCR, the TCRdb table keeps only in-frame clones and is missing some. This table has roughly 180,000 clones, roughly nine tenths appearing once. The specimen was peripheral blood. These receptors were obtained from a man aged 65-85 years with active or convalescent COVID-19.

In DNA form, the CDR3 reads TGTGCCAGCAGCCAATTTGACAGGGGGCTGGCTAATGAAAAACTGTTTTTT. This gives the protein CASSQFDRGLANEKLFF. This sequence joins TRBV3-1 (or the pseudogene TRBV3-2) and TRBJ1-4; TRBD1 matches 10 bases. J lost 3 bases, V lost 2 bases, and 6 bases had no gene match. The CDR3 sequence is 17 residues long. CDR1 LGHDT and CDR2 YNNKEL come from the germline V gene (reference sequence).

The genes are TRBV5-8 and TRBJ1-5; no clear D gene. CDR3 length equals 15 residues. The germline CDR1 and CDR2 sequences are SGHTS and YDEGEE. Trimming stripped 1 base from V and 4 bases from J, with 12 bases between. CDR3 nucleotides: TGTGCCAGCAGCTTGCGTGCACCGGGGAATCAGCCCCAGCATTTT. It specifies CASSLRAPGNQPQHF.

The chain couples TRBV19 to TRBJ1-2; D uncertain. Trimming pared 5 bases from V and 5 bases from J, leaving 12 bases between. The CDR3 length is 13 residues. Germline CDR1 is LNHDA and CDR2 is SQIVND (reference sequence). CDR3 region: CASSYQSKYGYTF. For the CDR3, the DNA is TGTGCCAGTAGTTACCAAAGCAAATATGGCTACACCTTC. The full variable domain, its missing parts supplied by reference TRBV19 and TRBJ1-2, is DGGITQSPKYLFRKEGQNVTLSCEQNLNHDAMYWYRQDPGQGLRLIYYSQIVNDFQKGDIAEGYSVSREKKESFPLTVTSAQKNPTAFYLCASSYQSKYGYTFGSGTRLTVV.

The V call is TRBV18, the J call TRBJ1-5; no clear D. The CDR3 covers 13 residues. Per the germline V gene, CDR1 is KGHSH and CDR2 is LQKENI. V was pared by 6 bases and J by 0 bases, with 6 bases between. The CDR3 DNA sequence: TGTGCCAGCTCTCCCCTTAGCAATCAGCCCCAGCATTTT. Translating it yields CASSPLSNQPQHF.

This chain connects TRBV28 to TRBJ1-2; TRBD1 might be the D (6 bases). Germline V gene lookup returns CDR1 MDHEN and CDR2 SYDVKM. The CDR3 has 13 amino acids. V was clipped by 8 bases and J by 4 bases, with 14 bases between them. The CDR3 DNA reads TGTGCCAGCGGATTACAGGGTGCCTATGGCTACACCTTC. Its translation is CASGLQGAYGYTF.

The chain carries TRBV5-1 and TRBJ1-2; 8 bases align to TRBD1. The CDR3 consists of 14 residues. J was trimmed by 3 bases and V by 0 bases; bases with no gene match: 1. CDR1 SGHRS and CDR2 YFSETQ come from the germline V gene. CDR3 residues: CASSLAGGDYGYTF. Written as DNA, the CDR3 is TGCGCCAGCAGCTTGGCAGGGGGCGACTATGGCTACACCTTC.

This chain links TRBV7-3 with TRBJ2-7; 9 nucleotides align to TRBD1. Germline loops: CDR1 SGHTA, CDR2 FQGTGA. Unmatched junction bases numbered 6, after V lost 0 bases and J lost 6 bases. The CDR3 runs 15 residues. This CDR3 reads CASSLTAGQGGEQYF. CDR3 in DNA: TGTGCCAGCAGCTTAACGGCGGGACAGGGTGGCGAGCAGTACTTC.

At least ten counts were recorded for this clone. The chain links TRBV5-4 to TRBJ1-6; D may be TRBD1 (6 bases). CDR1 is SGHNT and CDR2 is YYREEE in the germline V gene (reference sequence). The V end was cut by 1 base, the J end by 6 bases, with 14 bases between. This CDR3 is built from 16 residues. This CDR3 reads CASSLRAGAGNSPLHF. The CDR3 nucleotides are TGTGCCAGCAGCTTGAGGGCAGGGGCTGGTAATTCACCCCTCCACTTT.

The rearrangement links TRBV5-1 to TRBJ2-5, with 10 bases that match TRBD2. The V segment lost 2 bases and the J segment 4 bases; nucleotides outside the gene matches: 8. This CDR3 has 16 amino acids. CDR1 is SGHRS, CDR2 YFSETQ, per germline. CDR3 sequence: CASSLAGGLVRETQYF. The CDR3 region has the DNA TGCGCCAGCAGCTTAGCGGGAGGGTTGGTTAGAGAGACCCAGTACTTC.

This chain joins TRBV7-2 and TRBJ1-4; no firm D call. The CDR3 totals 14 residues. V was trimmed by 5 bases and J by 6 bases, leaving 13 bases between them. Per the germline V gene, CDR1 is SGHTA and CDR2 is FQGNSA. Here the CDR3 reads CASSSRRDDEKLFF. CDR3 nucleotide sequence: TGTGCCAGCAGCAGTAGGAGGGATGATGAAAAACTGTTTTTT.

V and J are TRBV11-2 and TRBJ1-2; TRBD1 agrees at 10 bases. CDR1 is SGHAT, CDR2 FQNNGV, per germline. Unmatched junction bases numbered 7, after V lost 1 base and J lost 8 bases. The CDR3 has 15 amino acids. The chain's CDR3 is CASSLAGDRGRGYTF. As DNA, the CDR3 is TGTGCCAGCAGCTTAGCCGGGGACAGGGGTAGAGGCTACACCTTC.

This chain uses TRBV5-1 with TRBJ1-5; no reliable D call. The CDR3 contains 13 residues. Germline V gives CDR1 SGHRS, CDR2 YFSETQ. Trimming shortened V by 2 bases and J by 3 bases, and 6 bases separated the two germline ends. CDR3 DNA sequence: TGCGCCAGCAGCTTAAGCCTCAATCAGCCCCAGCATTTT. Amino acids: CASSLSLNQPQHF.

The rearrangement links TRBV27 to TRBJ1-4; 7 nucleotides line up with TRBD1. J gave up 0 bases and V 6 bases, and 4 bases lay outside the gene matches. The CDR3 length is 15 residues. Germline V gene sequence: CDR1 MNHEY, CDR2 SMNVEV (reference sequence). The CDR3 region has the DNA TGTGCCAGCAGGGACAGGCCAGCAACTAATGAAAAACTGTTTTTT. It encodes CASRDRPATNEKLFF.

The rearrangement links TRBV18 to TRBJ1-4, with no clear D. Between the trimmed V and J ends, which lost 0 bases and 8 bases, there was a span of 10 bases. CDR1 KGHSH and CDR2 LQKENI come from the germline V gene. The CDR3 has 14 residues. The CDR3 spells CASSPPTDWEKLFF. The CDR3 region has the DNA TGTGCCAGCTCACCACCCACTGACTGGGAAAAACTGTTTTTT.

The chain employs TRBV3-1 (or the pseudogene TRBV3-2) and TRBJ1-1; TRBD1 matches at 8 bases. The CDR3 is 13 amino acids. J was trimmed by 1 base and V by 7 bases; bases with no gene match: 2. Germline V gene data show CDR1 as LGHDT and CDR2 as YNNKEL (reference sequence). The CDR3 DNA reads as TGTGCCAGCACTGGGACAGGGAACACTGAAGCTTTCTTT. Protein: CASTGTGNTEAFF.

V gene TRBV29-1 combines with J gene TRBJ2-5; 9 nucleotides agree with TRBD2. Germline CDR1 and CDR2: SQVTM and ANQGSEA. This CDR3 has 16 amino acids. Trimming took 5 bases from V and 4 from J; bases not matched to a gene: 14. The CDR3 region has the DNA TGCAGCGTTCGAACCACTTCGGGACTAGCAGGAGAGACCCAGTACTTC. Its translation: CSVRTTSGLAGETQYF.

This chain joins TRBV10-2 and TRBJ1-5; D might be TRBD1 (5 bases). The germline V gene has CDR1 WSHSY and CDR2 SAAADI. V shed 3 bases and J shed 2 bases, with 5 bases lying between them. This CDR3 is 13 amino acids long. CDR3 DNA sequence: TGCGCCAGCAGTGACAGGGGCAATCAGCCCCAGCATTTT. This gives the protein CASSDRGNQPQHF.

This sequence joins TRBV18 and TRBJ2-6; possible D gene TRBD1, 5 bases. CDR3 length: 17 amino acids. The V end was cut by 2 bases, the J end by 2 bases, with 13 bases between. Per germline, CDR1 KGHSH and CDR2 LQKENI. The CDR3 reads CASSPGAPQTGANVLTF. As DNA, the CDR3 is TGTGCCAGCTCACCAGGGGCACCCCAAACTGGGGCCAACGTCCTGACTTTC.

The rearrangement joins TRBV3-1 (or the pseudogene TRBV3-2) to TRBJ1-6, with D possibly matching TRBD1 (6 bases). CDR3 length: 15 amino acids. The V and J ends lost 3 bases and 8 bases respectively, with 14 bases between them. Germline CDR1 is LGHDT and CDR2 is YNNKEL (reference sequence). The CDR3 loop is CASSHTGTSDSPLHF. Here the CDR3 DNA reads TGTGCCAGCAGCCACACAGGGACATCCGATTCACCCCTCCACTTT.

The J gene is TRBJ1-2, the V gene TRBV7-8; TRBD1 matches at 11 bases. The germline V gene encodes CDR1 SGHVS and CDR2 FQNEAQ. There are 15 residues in the CDR3. The V and J ends lost 1 base and 7 bases, in that order; junction bases with no gene match: 5. CDR3 sequence (DNA): TGTGCCAGCAGCTTAGAGGACAGGGGGCTAGGTGGCTACACCTTC. Amino acids: CASSLEDRGLGGYTF.

The chain is built from TRBV6-2 or TRBV6-3 and TRBJ1-2, with 9 nucleotides matching TRBD1. The CDR3 sequence is 17 residues long. V dropped 0 bases and J dropped 7; count of bases not matched to a gene: 12. Germline V lookup: CDR1 MNHEY, CDR2 SVGEGT. The CDR3 protein is CASSYSAYGQGRGGYTF. CDR3 sequence (DNA): TGTGCCAGCAGTTACTCCGCCTACGGACAGGGGCGAGGTGGCTACACCTTC.

Only one count was recorded for this clone. This chain connects TRBV2 to TRBJ1-1; no reliable D call. CDR1 and CDR2 (germline): SNHLY, FYNNEI. Trimming removed 6 bases at V and 8 bases at J, with 13 bases between. The CDR3 has 12 residues. The CDR3 DNA reads TGTGCCAGCAGACCAAATGGGCCAGAAGCTTTCTTT. Translation gives CASRPNGPEAFF. Variable domain in full (rest from reference TRBV2 and TRBJ1-1): EPEVTQTPSHQVTQMGQEVILRCVPISNHLYFYWYRQILGQKVEFLVSFYNNEISEKSEIFDDQFSVERPDGSNFTLKIRSTKLEDSAMYFCASRPNGPEAFFGQGTRLTVV.

This chain joins TRBV19 and TRBJ1-6, with D unclear. V lost 3 bases to trimming and J lost 8 bases, with 8 bases between them. The CDR3 has 13 amino acids. Per germline, CDR1 LNHDA and CDR2 SQIVND (reference sequence). The CDR3 loop reads CASSIPPDSPLHF. CDR3 bases: TGTGCCAGTAGTATCCCTCCTGATTCACCCCTCCACTTT.

The J gene is TRBJ1-2, the V gene TRBV10-2; D unresolved. The CDR3 spans 13 residues. The V end was cut by 4 bases, the J end by 4 bases, with 10 bases between. CDR1 is WSHSY and CDR2 is SAAADI in the germline V gene. CDR3 sequence: CASSVEFTYGYTF. Here the CDR3 DNA reads TGCGCCAGCAGTGTCGAGTTTACCTATGGCTACACCTTC.

The chain combines TRBV28 with TRBJ1-5; D gene uncertain. The CDR3 extends over 14 amino acids. In germline, CDR1 is MDHEN, CDR2 SYDVKM. Deletions cut 5 bases from V and 7 bases from J, with 15 bases between. CDR3 bases: TGTGCCAGCAGTCCGGGAGGGTTGGTGCAGCCCCAGCATTTT. This translates into CASSPGGLVQPQHF.

The chain combines TRBV6-2 or TRBV6-3 with TRBJ1-6, with unresolved D. V lost 2 bases to trimming and J lost 8 bases, with 10 bases between them. Germline lookup yields CDR1 MNHEY and CDR2 SVGEGT. The CDR3 consists of 14 residues. CDR3 DNA: TGTGCCAGCAGTTACGAAGAGAGTTATTCACCCCTCCACTTT. Protein product: CASSYEESYSPLHF.

This rearrangement joins TRBV5-4 to TRBJ2-7; the match to TRBD2 covers 10 bases. Per the germline V gene, CDR1 is SGHNT and CDR2 is YYREEE (reference sequence). V shed 3 bases and J 2 bases; nucleotides not matched to a gene: 5. The CDR3 covers 15 residues. The CDR3 region is CASSSRTSGTYEQYF. As DNA, the CDR3 is TGTGCCAGCAGCTCTAGGACTAGCGGAACCTACGAGCAGTACTTC.

The rearrangement joins TRBV5-1 to TRBJ1-2, with D perhaps matching TRBD1 (6 bases). The CDR3 runs to 13 residues. The ends were cut back, 1 base at V and 8 bases at J, with 12 bases in the middle. Per germline, CDR1 SGHRS and CDR2 YFSETQ. The CDR3 DNA reads as TGCGCCAGCAGCTTGTACAGGGATTTGGGCTACACCTTC. This encodes CASSLYRDLGYTF.

The V and J genes are TRBV30 and TRBJ1-4, with 11 bases aligning to TRBD1. After removal of 3 bases from V and 7 bases from J, the junction contained 7 bases not matched to a gene. The germline V gene has CDR1 GTSNPN and CDR2 SVGIG (reference sequence). The CDR3 consists of 15 residues. The CDR3: CAWSYPGTGGEKLFF. CDR3 in DNA: TGTGCCTGGAGCTACCCCGGGACAGGGGGTGAAAAACTGTTTTTT.

The chain couples TRBV28 to TRBJ1-4, with D unresolved. Germline assignment: CDR1 MDHEN and CDR2 SYDVKM. The CDR3 extends over 16 amino acids. V shed 0 bases and J shed 0 bases, with 8 bases lying between them. This CDR3 is CASSLWQAATNEKLFF. CDR3 nucleotide sequence: TGTGCCAGCAGTTTATGGCAGGCCGCAACTAATGAAAAACTGTTTTTT.

V usage is TRBV10-3 and J usage is TRBJ2-3; D might be TRBD2 (6 bases). Per the germline V gene, CDR1 is ENHRY and CDR2 is SYGVKD. The CDR3 is 13 residues long. Trimming stripped 8 bases from V and 4 bases from J, with 13 bases between. For the CDR3, the DNA is TGTGCCATCGGGGCGGGGTCACCAGATACGCAGTATTTT. It translates to CAIGAGSPDTQYF.

This chain uses TRBV10-2 with TRBJ2-7; 7 bases map to TRBD1. There are 13 residues in the CDR3. V lost 10 bases to trimming and J lost 5 bases; unmatched junction nucleotides: 11. Germline lookup yields CDR1 WSHSY and CDR2 SAAADI. Here the CDR3 DNA reads TGCGCCACCGCCCTGGACAGGTTTAACGAGCAGTACTTC. Protein sequence: CATALDRFNEQYF.